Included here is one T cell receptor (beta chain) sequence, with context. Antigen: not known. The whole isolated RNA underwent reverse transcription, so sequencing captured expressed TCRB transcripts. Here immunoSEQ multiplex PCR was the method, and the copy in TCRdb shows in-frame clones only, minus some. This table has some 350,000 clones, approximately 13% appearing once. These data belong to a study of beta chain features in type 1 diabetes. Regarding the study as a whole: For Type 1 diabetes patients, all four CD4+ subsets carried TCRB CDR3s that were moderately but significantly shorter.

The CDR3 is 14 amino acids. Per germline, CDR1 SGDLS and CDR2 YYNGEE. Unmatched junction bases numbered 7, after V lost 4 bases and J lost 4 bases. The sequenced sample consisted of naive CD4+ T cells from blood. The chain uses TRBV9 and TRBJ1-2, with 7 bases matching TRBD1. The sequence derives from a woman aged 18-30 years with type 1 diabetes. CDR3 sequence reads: CASSPGTDGYGYTF. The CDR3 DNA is TGTGCCAGCAGCCCCGGGACAGACGGCTATGGCTACACCTTC.